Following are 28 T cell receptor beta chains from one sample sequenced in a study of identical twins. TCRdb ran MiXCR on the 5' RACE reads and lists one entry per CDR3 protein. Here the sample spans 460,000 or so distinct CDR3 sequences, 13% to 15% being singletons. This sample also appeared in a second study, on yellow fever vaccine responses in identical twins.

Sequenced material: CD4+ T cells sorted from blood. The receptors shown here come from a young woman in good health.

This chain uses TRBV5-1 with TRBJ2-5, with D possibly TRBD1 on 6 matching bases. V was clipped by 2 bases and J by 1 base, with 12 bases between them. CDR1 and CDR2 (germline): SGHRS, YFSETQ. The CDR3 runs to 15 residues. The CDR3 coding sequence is TGCGCCAGCAGCTTCTCCACAGGGACCCAAGAGACCCAGTACTTC. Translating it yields CASSFSTGTQETQYF.

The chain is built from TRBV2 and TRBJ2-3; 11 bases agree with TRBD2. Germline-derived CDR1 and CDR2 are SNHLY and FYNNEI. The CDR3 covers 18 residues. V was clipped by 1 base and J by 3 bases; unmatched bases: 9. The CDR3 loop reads CASSEELTSGSRTDTQYF. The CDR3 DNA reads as TGTGCCAGCAGTGAAGAACTAACTAGCGGGAGTAGGACAGATACGCAGTATTTT.

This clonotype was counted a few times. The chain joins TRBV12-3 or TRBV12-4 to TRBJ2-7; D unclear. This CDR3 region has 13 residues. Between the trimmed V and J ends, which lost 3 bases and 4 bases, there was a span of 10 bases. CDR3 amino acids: CASSFLSGYEQYF. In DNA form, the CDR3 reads TGTGCCAGCAGTTTTCTCTCAGGTTACGAGCAGTACTTC.

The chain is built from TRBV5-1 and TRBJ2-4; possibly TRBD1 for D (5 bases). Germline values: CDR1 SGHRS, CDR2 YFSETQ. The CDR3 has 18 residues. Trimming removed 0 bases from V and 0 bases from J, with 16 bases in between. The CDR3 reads CASSLAVVWGEAKNIQYF. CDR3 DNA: TGCGCCAGCAGCTTGGCCGTGGTGTGGGGCGAAGCCAAAAACATTCAGTACTTC.

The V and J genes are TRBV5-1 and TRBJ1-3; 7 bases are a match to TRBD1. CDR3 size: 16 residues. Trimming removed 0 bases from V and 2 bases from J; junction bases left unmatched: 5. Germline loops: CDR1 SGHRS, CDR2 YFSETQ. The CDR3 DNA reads TGCGCCAGCAGCTTGGGGGGGACAGTTACTGGAAACACCATATATTTT. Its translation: CASSLGGTVTGNTIYF.

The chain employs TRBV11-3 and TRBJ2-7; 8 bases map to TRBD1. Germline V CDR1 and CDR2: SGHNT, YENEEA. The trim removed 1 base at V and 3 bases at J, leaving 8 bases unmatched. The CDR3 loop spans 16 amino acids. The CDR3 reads CASSLGGGTGYYEQYF. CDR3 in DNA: TGTGCCAGCAGCTTAGGCGGCGGGACAGGCTACTACGAGCAGTACTTC.

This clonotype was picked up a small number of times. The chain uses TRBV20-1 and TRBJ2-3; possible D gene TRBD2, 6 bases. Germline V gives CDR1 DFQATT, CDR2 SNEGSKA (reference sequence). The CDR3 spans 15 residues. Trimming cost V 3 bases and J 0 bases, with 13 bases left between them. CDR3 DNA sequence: TGCAGTGCTAGCCAACTAGCAGTGAGCACAGATACGCAGTATTTT. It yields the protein CSASQLAVSTDTQYF.

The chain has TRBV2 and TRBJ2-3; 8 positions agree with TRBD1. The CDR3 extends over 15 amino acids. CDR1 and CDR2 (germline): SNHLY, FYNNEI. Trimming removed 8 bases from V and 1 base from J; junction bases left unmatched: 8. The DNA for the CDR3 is TGTGCCAGCGACAGGACAGGGCTCGGCACAGATACGCAGTATTTT. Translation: CASDRTGLGTDTQYF.

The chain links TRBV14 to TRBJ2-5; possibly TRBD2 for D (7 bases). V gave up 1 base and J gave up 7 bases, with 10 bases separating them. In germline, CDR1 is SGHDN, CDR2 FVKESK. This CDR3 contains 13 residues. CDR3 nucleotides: TGTGCCAGCAGCCAAGGAGGGGGGGCGACCCAGTACTTC. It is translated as CASSQGGGATQYF.

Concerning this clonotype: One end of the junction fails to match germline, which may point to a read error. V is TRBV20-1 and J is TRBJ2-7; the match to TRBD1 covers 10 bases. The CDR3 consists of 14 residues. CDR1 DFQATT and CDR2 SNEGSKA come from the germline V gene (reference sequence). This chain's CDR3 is CSVLGQGVSSEQYF. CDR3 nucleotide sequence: TGCAGTGTACTAGGACAGGGGGTTTCCTCCGAGCAGTACTTC.

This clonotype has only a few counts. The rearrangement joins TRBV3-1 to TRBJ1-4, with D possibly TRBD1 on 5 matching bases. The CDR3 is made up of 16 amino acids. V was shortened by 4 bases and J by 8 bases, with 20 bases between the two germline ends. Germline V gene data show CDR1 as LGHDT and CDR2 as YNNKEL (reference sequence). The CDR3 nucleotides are TGTGCCAGCAGCCTAATAGCCGGGACTTCGGGAGAAAAACTGTTTTTT. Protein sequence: CASSLIAGTSGEKLFF.

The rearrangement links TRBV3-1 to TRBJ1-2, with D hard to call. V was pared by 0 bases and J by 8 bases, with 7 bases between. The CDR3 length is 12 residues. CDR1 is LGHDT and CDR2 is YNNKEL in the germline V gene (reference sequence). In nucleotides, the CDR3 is TGTGCCAGCAGCCAAGATCCGGGAGGCTACACCTTC. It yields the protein CASSQDPGGYTF.

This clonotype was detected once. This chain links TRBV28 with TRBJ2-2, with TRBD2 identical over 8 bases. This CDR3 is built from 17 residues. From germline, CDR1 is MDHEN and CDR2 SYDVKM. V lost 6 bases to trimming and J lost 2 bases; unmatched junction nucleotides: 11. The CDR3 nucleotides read TGTGCCAGCAGCCAACCGGGGGTAGCGGGAAACACCGGGGAGCTGTTTTTT. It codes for CASSQPGVAGNTGELFF.

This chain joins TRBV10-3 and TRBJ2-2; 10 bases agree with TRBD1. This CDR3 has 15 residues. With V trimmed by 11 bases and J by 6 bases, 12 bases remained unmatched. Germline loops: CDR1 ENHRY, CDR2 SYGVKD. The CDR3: CAVQPQDRGSGELFF. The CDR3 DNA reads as TGTGCCGTCCAACCCCAGGACAGGGGGTCCGGGGAGCTGTTTTTT.

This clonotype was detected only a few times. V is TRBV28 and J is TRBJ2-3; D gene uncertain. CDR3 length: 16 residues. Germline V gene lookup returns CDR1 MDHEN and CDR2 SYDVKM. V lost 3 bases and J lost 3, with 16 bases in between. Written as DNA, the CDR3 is TGTGCCAGCAGTTTGGTGGGGTCCCTAGGGACAGATACGCAGTATTTT. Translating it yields CASSLVGSLGTDTQYF.

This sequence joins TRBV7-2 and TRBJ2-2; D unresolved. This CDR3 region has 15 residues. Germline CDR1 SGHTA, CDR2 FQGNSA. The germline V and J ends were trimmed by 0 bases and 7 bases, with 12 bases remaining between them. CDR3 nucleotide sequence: TGTGCCAGCAGCTTAGCGTTGCGGAGCGACGGGGAGCTGTTTTTT. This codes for CASSLALRSDGELFF.

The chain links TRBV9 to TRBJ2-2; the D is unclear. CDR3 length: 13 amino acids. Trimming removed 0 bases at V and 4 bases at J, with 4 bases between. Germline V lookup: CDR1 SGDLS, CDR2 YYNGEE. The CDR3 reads CASSVASTGELFF. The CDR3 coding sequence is TGTGCCAGCAGCGTAGCTAGCACCGGGGAGCTGTTTTTT.

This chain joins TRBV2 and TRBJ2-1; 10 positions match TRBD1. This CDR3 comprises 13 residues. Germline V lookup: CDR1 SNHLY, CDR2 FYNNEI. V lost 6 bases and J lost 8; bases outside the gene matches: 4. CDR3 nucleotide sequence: TGTGCCAGCAGGGGACAGGGGTCCGATGAGCAGTTCTTC. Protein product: CASRGQGSDEQFF. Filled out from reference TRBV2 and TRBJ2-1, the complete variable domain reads EPEVTQTPSHQVTQMGQEVILRCVPISNHLYFYWYRQILGQKVEFLVSFYNNEISEKSEIFDDQFSVERPDGSNFTLKIRSTKLEDSAMYFCASRGQGSDEQFFGPGTRLTVL.

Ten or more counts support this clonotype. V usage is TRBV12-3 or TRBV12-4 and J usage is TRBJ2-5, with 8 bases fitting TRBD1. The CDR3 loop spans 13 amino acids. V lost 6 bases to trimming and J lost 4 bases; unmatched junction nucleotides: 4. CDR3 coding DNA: TGTGCCAGCAGCCTGACAGGGGTAGAGACCCAGTACTTC. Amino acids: CASSLTGVETQYF.

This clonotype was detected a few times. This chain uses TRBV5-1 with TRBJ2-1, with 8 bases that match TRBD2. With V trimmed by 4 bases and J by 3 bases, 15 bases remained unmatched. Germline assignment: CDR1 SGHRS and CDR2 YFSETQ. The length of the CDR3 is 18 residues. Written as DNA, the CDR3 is TGCGCCAGCAGCCCGATCAGCCACGCTAGCGGGTTCTACAATGAGCAGTTCTTC. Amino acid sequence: CASSPISHASGFYNEQFF.

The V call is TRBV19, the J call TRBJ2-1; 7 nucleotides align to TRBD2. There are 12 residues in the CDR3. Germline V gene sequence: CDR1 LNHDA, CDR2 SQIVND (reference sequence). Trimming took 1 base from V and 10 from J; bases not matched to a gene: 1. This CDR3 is CASSIVREEQFF. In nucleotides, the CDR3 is TGTGCCAGTAGTATAGTGCGGGAGGAGCAGTTCTTC.

CDR3 DNA sequence: TGTGCCAGCAGCTTCATGGGGACAATGGCTGAAAAACTGTTTTTT. Residues: CASSFMGTMAEKLFF. The J gene is TRBJ1-4, the V gene TRBV5-6, with D possibly matching TRBD1 (6 bases). The germline CDR1 and CDR2 sequences are SGHDT and YYEEEE. Trimming took 2 bases from V and 7 from J, leaving 15 bases between them. The CDR3 covers 15 residues.

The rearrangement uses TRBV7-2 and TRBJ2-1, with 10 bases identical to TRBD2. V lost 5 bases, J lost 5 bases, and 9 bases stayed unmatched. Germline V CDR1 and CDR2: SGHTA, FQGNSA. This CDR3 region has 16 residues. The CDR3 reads CASSTKGLAADNEQFF. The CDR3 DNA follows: TGTGCCAGCAGCACTAAAGGACTAGCGGCCGACAATGAGCAGTTCTTC.

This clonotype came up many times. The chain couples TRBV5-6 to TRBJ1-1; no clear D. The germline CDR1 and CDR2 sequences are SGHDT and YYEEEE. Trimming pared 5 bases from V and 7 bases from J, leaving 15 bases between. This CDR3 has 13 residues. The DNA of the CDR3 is TGTGCCAGCAGTATGATTTACAAAGGTGAAGCTTTCTTT. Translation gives CASSMIYKGEAFF.

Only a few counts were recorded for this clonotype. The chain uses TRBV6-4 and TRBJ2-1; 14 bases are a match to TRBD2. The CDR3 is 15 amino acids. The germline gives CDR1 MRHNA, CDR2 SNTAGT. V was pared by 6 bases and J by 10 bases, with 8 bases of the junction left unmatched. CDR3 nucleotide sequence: TGTGCCAGCAGCGAGGAGGGACTAGCGGGAGCGGAGCAGTTCTTC. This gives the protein CASSEEGLAGAEQFF.

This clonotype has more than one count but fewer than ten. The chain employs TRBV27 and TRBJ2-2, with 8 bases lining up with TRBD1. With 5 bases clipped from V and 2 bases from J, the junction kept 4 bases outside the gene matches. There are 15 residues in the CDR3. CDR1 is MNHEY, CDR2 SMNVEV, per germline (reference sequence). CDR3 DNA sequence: TGTGCCAGCAGTCCGACAGGGGTCAACACCGGGGAGCTGTTTTTT. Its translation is CASSPTGVNTGELFF.

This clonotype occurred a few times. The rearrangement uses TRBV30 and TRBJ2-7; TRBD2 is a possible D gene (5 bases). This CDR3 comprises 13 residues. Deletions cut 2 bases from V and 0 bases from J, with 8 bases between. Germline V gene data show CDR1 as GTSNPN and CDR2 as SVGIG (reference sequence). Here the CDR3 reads CAWSSGSSYEQYF. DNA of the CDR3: TGTGCCTGGAGTTCTGGGAGCTCCTACGAGCAGTACTTC.

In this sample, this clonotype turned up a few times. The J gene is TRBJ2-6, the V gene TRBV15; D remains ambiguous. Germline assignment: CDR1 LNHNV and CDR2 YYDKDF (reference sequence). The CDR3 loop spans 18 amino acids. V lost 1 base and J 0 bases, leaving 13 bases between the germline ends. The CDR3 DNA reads TGTGCCACCAGCAGAGTTAGCAGGCTTATCTCTGGGGCCAACGTCCTGACTTTC. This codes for CATSRVSRLISGANVLTF.